This TCR beta chain was sequenced during a study of siplizumab effects on memory and regulatory T cells. Comment on this clone: Its antigen is as yet unknown.

Sequencing was performed with immunoSEQ multiplex PCR; in TCRdb, only in-frame clones are kept and a portion is missing. The table includes over 45,000 clones, around 97% detected once. The CDR3 consists of 14 residues. Trimming shortened V by 4 bases and J by 2 bases, and 13 bases separated the two germline ends. Germline V gives CDR1 SGHRS, CDR2 YFSETQ. TEMRA, effector memory, memory and naive subsets, all unstimulated, were sequenced in a few donor pairs. Study outcomes and limitations: Sequences below about 10^-5 frequency were poorly captured, and few alloreactive clones mapped to unstimulated subsets. Where siplizumab was present, mappable alloreactive CD4+ clones averaged about 65% Treg-derived, compared with roughly 30% in controls.

Sequencing used naive CD8+ T cells sorted from blood. The chain recombines TRBV5-1 with TRBJ2-7, with no clear D. The receptor's source is a human donor in good health. The CDR3 bases are TGCGCCAGCAGCCTGACCACCCTGACCTACGAGCAGTACTTC. Protein sequence: CASSLTTLTYEQYF.